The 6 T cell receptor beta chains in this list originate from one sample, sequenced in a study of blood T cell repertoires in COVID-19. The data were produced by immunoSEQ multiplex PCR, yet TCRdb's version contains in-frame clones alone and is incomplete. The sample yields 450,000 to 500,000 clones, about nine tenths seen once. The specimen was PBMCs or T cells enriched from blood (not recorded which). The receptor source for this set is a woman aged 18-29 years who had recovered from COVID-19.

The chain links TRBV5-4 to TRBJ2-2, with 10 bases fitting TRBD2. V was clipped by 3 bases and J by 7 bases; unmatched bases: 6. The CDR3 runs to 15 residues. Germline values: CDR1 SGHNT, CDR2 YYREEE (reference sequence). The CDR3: CASSSSSGGNGELFF. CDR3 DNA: TGTGCCAGCAGCTCTTCTAGCGGGGGTAACGGGGAGCTGTTTTTT.

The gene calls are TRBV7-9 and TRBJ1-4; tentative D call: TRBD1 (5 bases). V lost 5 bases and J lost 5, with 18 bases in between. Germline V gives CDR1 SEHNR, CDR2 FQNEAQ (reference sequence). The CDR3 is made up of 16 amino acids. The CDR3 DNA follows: TGTGCCAGCAGCGCCACGAACAGGTTCCCAAATGAAAAACTGTTTTTT. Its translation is CASSATNRFPNEKLFF.

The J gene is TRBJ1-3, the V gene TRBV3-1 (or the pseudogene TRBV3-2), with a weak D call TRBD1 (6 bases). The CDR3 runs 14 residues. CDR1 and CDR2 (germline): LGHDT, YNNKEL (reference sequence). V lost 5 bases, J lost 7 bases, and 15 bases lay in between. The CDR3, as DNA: TGTGCCAGCAGCTCTCAGGGGTCGCGGAACACCATATATTTT. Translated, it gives CASSSQGSRNTIYF.

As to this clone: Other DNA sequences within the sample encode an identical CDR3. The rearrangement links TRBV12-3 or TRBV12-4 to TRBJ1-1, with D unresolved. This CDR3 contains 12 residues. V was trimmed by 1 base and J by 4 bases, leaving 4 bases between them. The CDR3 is CASSLGATEAFF. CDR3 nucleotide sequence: TGTGCCAGCAGTTTAGGCGCCACTGAAGCTTTCTTT.

As DNA, the CDR3 is TGTGCCAGCAGTCCCGGGCTCTCAGAGGGAGATACGCAGTATTTT. It specifies CASSPGLSEGDTQYF. This chain links TRBV6-6 with TRBJ2-3, with a weak D call TRBD2 (5 bases). The CDR3 spans 15 residues. V lost 5 bases and J 5 bases, leaving 17 bases between the germline ends. CDR1 is MNHNY and CDR2 is SVGAGI in the germline V gene (reference sequence).

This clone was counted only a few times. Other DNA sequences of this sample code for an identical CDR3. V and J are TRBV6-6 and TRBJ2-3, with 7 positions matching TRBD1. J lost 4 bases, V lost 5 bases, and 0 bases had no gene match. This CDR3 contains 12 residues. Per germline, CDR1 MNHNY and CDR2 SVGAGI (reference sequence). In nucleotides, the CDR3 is TGTGCCAGCAGTCAGGGGGCAGATACGCAGTATTTT. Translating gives CASSQGADTQYF.